This T cell receptor beta chain was found in a study of cytomegalovirus exposure and HLA in healthy donors. Study results and caveats: It was confirmed in vitro that a few of the CMV-associated chains were specific for CMV antigens.

Vbeta (60) and Jbeta (13) primers were used in the PCR. TCRdb's table, derived via immunoSEQ multiplex PCR, lists solely in-frame clones and lacks some. The profile shows about 170,000 clones, around 81% of them singletons. On this clone: Its antigen is undetermined.

The CDR3 is 13 amino acids. V shed 7 bases and J 3 bases; nucleotides not matched to a gene: 5. From germline, CDR1 is LNHDA and CDR2 SQIVND (reference sequence). The receptor was derived from a woman under 30 in good health and CMV-seropositive. The sample comprised PBMCs. The gene calls are TRBV19 and TRBJ1-2, with TRBD1 identical over 7 bases. CDR3 region: CASTTGVDYGYTF. CDR3 DNA: TGTGCCAGTACCACAGGGGTTGACTATGGCTACACCTTC.